The T cell receptor beta chain described here comes from a study of T-cell reconstitution after alpha-beta-depleted transplantation in children. This sample's TCRbeta library carried unique molecular identifier barcodes. TCRdb recomputed calls from the PCR reads with MiXCR, one row per CDR3 protein. Here the sample spans 100,000 or so distinct CDR3 sequences, less than 6% being singletons. CDR1 is DFQATT, CDR2 SNEGSKA, per germline (reference sequence). Trimming took 4 bases from V and 0 from J; bases not matched to a gene: 3. The CDR3 contains 14 residues. This clonotype was picked up many times. The antigen is not known. Study results and caveats: T-cell numbers and diversity, one year after transplant, stemmed largely from T cells that were newly produced. Expanded clones from the graft, numbering several hundred, reportedly supplied alpha-beta T cells about two months after transplant. Recipient T cells and thymic progenitors that survived gave rise to the high TCRbeta diversity observed at day 60 in some patients.

Specimen: PBMCs, mostly from graft donor cells, collected 60 days after TCRalphabeta/CD19-depleted stem cell transplant. The source of this sequence is a female patient aged 2-9 years who had a stem cell transplant for Fanconi anemia, so the T cells may come from the graft donor. This chain uses TRBV20-1 with TRBJ2-1; 7 nucleotides agree with TRBD1. The CDR3 protein is CSATGQASYNEQFF. The CDR3 nucleotides are TGCAGTGCTACCGGACAGGCCTCCTACAATGAGCAGTTCTTC.